The clone carrying this T cell receptor beta chain has a handful of counts. Researchers ran the PCR with 60 Vbeta and 13 Jbeta primers. Only in-frame clones appear in the TCRdb table, and some are missing; sequencing was by immunoSEQ multiplex PCR. This table has over 150,000 clones, about 72% appearing once. This sample was taken from a study of cytomegalovirus exposure and HLA in healthy donors. V lost 4 bases and J lost 1; bases outside the gene matches: 7. In germline, CDR1 is LNHDA, CDR2 SQIVND (reference sequence). This CDR3 comprises 16 residues. This chain links TRBV19 with TRBJ1-1; 9 bases align to TRBD1. The clonotype was recovered from a man aged 60 to 75 in good health and CMV-seronegative. The sequenced sample consisted of PBMCs. The CDR3 loop reads CASSTLPGQGNTEAFF. The CDR3, as DNA: TGTGCCAGTAGTACCCTACCGGGACAGGGGAACACTGAAGCTTTCTTT. Filled out from reference TRBV19 and TRBJ1-1, the complete variable domain reads DGGITQSPKYLFRKEGQNVTLSCEQNLNHDAMYWYRQDPGQGLRLIYYSQIVNDFQKGDIAEGYSVSREKKESFPLTVTSAQKNPTAFYLCASSTLPGQGNTEAFFGQGTRLTVV.